This is a list of T cell receptor beta chains from one sample in a study of blood T cell repertoires in COVID-19. Data came from immunoSEQ multiplex PCR; TCRdb stores just in-frame clones and leaves some out. The data hold about 240,000 clones, with around 87% observed a single time. Sequenced sample: peripheral blood. The receptor set was obtained from a man between 60 and 75 years old who had recovered from COVID-19. Each CDR3 is given with its conserved first and last residue. Fields, in order: D gene, J gene, V gene, clone size, CDR3 DNA, CDR3 protein. A D gene is named only where the DNA matches it firmly. Only some rows state a clone size, as once, few, many or a class for expanded clones.

d_call: .; j_call: TRBJ2-1; v_call: TRBV2; clone_size: .; cdr3_nt: TGTGCCAGCAGCTCGAAACCGGGGATTTCCTACAATGAGCAGTTCTTC; cdr3_aa: CASSSKPGISYNEQFF
d_call: TRBD1; j_call: TRBJ2-7; v_call: TRBV18; clone_size: few; cdr3_nt: TGTGCCAGCTCACTAGGACAGGCACCGTCCTACGAGCAGTACTTC; cdr3_aa: CASSLGQAPSYEQYF
d_call: .; j_call: TRBJ1-2; v_call: TRBV5-1; clone_size: .; cdr3_nt: TGCGCCAGCAGCTTCAACAATGGAGAGGGTGGCTACACCTTC; cdr3_aa: CASSFNNGEGGYTF
d_call: .; j_call: TRBJ1-1; v_call: TRBV5-1; clone_size: .; cdr3_nt: TGCGCCAGCAGCTTGGGTCCGGCTGAAGCTTTCTTT; cdr3_aa: CASSLGPAEAFF
d_call: TRBD2; j_call: TRBJ2-1; v_call: TRBV11-3; clone_size: once; cdr3_nt: TGTGCCAGCAGCCCACTAGCGGGGGGGCCCGGTGAGCAGTTCTTC; cdr3_aa: CASSPLAGGPGEQFF
d_call: .; j_call: TRBJ2-7; v_call: TRBV5-6; clone_size: .; cdr3_nt: TGTGCCAGCAGCTTGGTTCTTTATGGGACACTCTACGAGCAGTACTTC; cdr3_aa: CASSLVLYGTLYEQYF
d_call: TRBD1; j_call: TRBJ1-1; v_call: TRBV2; clone_size: .; cdr3_nt: TGTGCCAGCAGTGGACAGGGGGGGACTGAAGCTTTCTTT; cdr3_aa: CASSGQGGTEAFF
d_call: .; j_call: TRBJ2-2; v_call: TRBV29-1; clone_size: few; cdr3_nt: TGCAGCGTTGTCCTAAGTGGGGAGCTGTTTTTT; cdr3_aa: CSVVLSGELFF
d_call: TRBD2; j_call: TRBJ2-3; v_call: TRBV9; clone_size: .; cdr3_nt: TGTGCCAGCAGCGTACTAGCGGGGGAATTCGGAGATACGCAGTATTTT; cdr3_aa: CASSVLAGEFGDTQYF
d_call: .; j_call: TRBJ1-2; v_call: TRBV30; clone_size: .; cdr3_nt: TGTGCCTATATGAGGGGGAATAAGGAGACCTTC; cdr3_aa: CAYMRGNKETF
d_call: TRBD1; j_call: TRBJ1-5; v_call: TRBV9; clone_size: .; cdr3_nt: TGTGCCAGCAGCGTAGCCGGGGACAGTCAGCCCCAGCATTTT; cdr3_aa: CASSVAGDSQPQHF
d_call: .; j_call: TRBJ1-1; v_call: TRBV11-3; clone_size: .; cdr3_nt: TGTGCCAGCAGCTTAGGCAGGGCGAACACTGAAGCTTTCTTT; cdr3_aa: CASSLGRANTEAFF
d_call: TRBD1; j_call: TRBJ1-2; v_call: TRBV19; clone_size: once; cdr3_nt: TGTGCCAGTAGTATAGTAAGGACAGGGAGTCCTGGCTACACCTTC; cdr3_aa: CASSIVRTGSPGYTF
d_call: TRBD1; j_call: TRBJ2-3; v_call: TRBV15; clone_size: .; cdr3_nt: TGTGCCACCAGCAGAGGGGGACAGGGAGCGGCAGATACGCAGTATTTT; cdr3_aa: CATSRGGQGAADTQYF
d_call: .; j_call: TRBJ1-2; v_call: TRBV7-9; clone_size: once; cdr3_nt: TGTGCCAGCAGCTACGGGGAGAACTATGGCTACACCTTC; cdr3_aa: CASSYGENYGYTF
d_call: .; j_call: TRBJ2-5; v_call: TRBV6-5; clone_size: .; cdr3_nt: TGTGCCAGCTCACAGGGGGGGTTATCAGAGACCCAGTACTTC; cdr3_aa: CASSQGGLSETQYF
d_call: TRBD1; j_call: TRBJ2-2; v_call: TRBV25-1; clone_size: .; cdr3_nt: TGTGCCAGCAGTGGGACAGGGGGAACCGGGGAGCTGTTTTTT; cdr3_aa: CASSGTGGTGELFF
d_call: .; j_call: TRBJ2-1; v_call: TRBV21-1; clone_size: once; cdr3_nt: TGTGCCAGCAGCAAGAGGGGGCAGGGGGCGAGGAATGAGCAGTTCTTC; cdr3_aa: CASSKRGQGARNEQFF
d_call: .; j_call: TRBJ1-6; v_call: TRBV2; clone_size: few; cdr3_nt: TGTGCCAGCAGTGAAGGACGGCGGTATTCACCCCTCCACTTT; cdr3_aa: CASSEGRRYSPLHF